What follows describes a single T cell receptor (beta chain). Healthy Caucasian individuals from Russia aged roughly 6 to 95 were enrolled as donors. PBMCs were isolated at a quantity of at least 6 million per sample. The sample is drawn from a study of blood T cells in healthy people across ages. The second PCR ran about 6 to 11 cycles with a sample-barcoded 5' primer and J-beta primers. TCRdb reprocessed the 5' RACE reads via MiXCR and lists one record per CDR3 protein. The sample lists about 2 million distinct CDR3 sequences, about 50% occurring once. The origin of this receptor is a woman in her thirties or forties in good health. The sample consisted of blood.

In DNA form, the CDR3 reads TGCGCCAGCAGCTTGTTACAGGGGGGAAACACCGGGGAGCTGTTTTTT. Its translation: CASSLLQGGNTGELFF. This chain joins TRBV5-1 and TRBJ2-2, with TRBD1 identical over 8 bases. Germline V lookup: CDR1 SGHRS, CDR2 YFSETQ. Germline trimming cut 1 base from V and 2 bases from J; bases unmatched to any gene: 4. The CDR3 has 16 residues.